This passage covers 19 T cell receptor beta chains from one sample sequenced in a study of T cell repertoires in cytomegalovirus infection. TCRdb used MiXCR to reprocess the reads, holding one entry per CDR3 protein. Here the sample spans roughly 310,000 distinct CDR3 sequences, roughly a sixth being singletons. Sequencing was performed on PBMCs. The origin of the receptors is a human donor in good health (CMV status not recorded). Some clones in this sample may be carry-over from other donors' samples.

Ten or more counts support this clonotype. The J gene is TRBJ1-5, the V gene TRBV5-1; 7 positions match TRBD1. There are 15 residues in the CDR3. Trimming removed 0 bases from V and 4 bases from J; junction bases left unmatched: 4. The germline gives CDR1 SGHRS, CDR2 YFSETQ. The CDR3 region has the DNA TGCGCCAGCAGCTTGGGGGGGGACAGTAATCAGCCCCAGCATTTT. Encoded protein: CASSLGGDSNQPQHF.

The chain uses TRBV6-5 and TRBJ1-3; D gene ambiguous. V lost 0 bases, J lost 4 bases, and 4 bases lay in between. Germline CDR1 reads MNHEY; CDR2 reads SVGAGI. This CDR3 has 13 amino acids. For the CDR3, the DNA is TGTGCCAGCAGTTACTCGATCGGAAACACCATATATTTT. Its translation: CASSYSIGNTIYF.

This clonotype was seen only a few times. This sequence joins TRBV7-9 and TRBJ1-2; D possibly corresponds to TRBD1 (6 bases). V was cut by 5 bases and J by 8 bases, with 18 bases left in between. The CDR3 has 14 residues. Germline values: CDR1 SEHNR, CDR2 FQNEAQ (reference sequence). The CDR3 loop is CASSPPLTGNGYTF. In DNA, the CDR3 is TGTGCCAGCAGCCCTCCGTTGACAGGCAACGGCTACACCTTC.

In its sample, this clonotype was seen many times. The V and J genes are TRBV12-3 or TRBV12-4 and TRBJ1-1; D is possibly TRBD1 (6 bases). V was trimmed by 5 bases and J by 6 bases, leaving 13 bases between them. CDR3 length: 13 amino acids. The CDR3 DNA follows: TGTGCCAGCAGTCGTACAGGGTATCCTGAAGCTTTCTTT. Amino acid sequence: CASSRTGYPEAFF.

This clonotype was seen many times. The V call is TRBV11-3, the J call TRBJ1-2, with a possible D match to TRBD1 (6 bases). The length of the CDR3 is 17 residues. Between the trimmed V and J ends, which lost 10 bases and 0 bases, there was a span of 24 bases. Germline V CDR1 and CDR2: SGHNT, YENEEA. The CDR3 loop is CATPRGGHPLSNYGYTF. DNA of the CDR3: TGTGCCACCCCTAGGGGGGGACACCCTCTTTCTAACTATGGCTACACCTTC.

This clonotype was detected ten times or more. The rearrangement links TRBV7-6 to TRBJ1-1, with D possibly matching TRBD1 (6 bases). Germline values: CDR1 SGHVS, CDR2 FNYEAQ. CDR3 size: 17 residues. The V and J ends lost 5 bases and 1 base respectively, with 20 bases between them. The CDR3 nucleotides read TGTGCCAGCAGCCTCACCCCTACCAGGACAGCGAACACTGAAGCTTTCTTT. Protein sequence: CASSLTPTRTANTEAFF.

This clonotype appeared a few times. This rearrangement joins TRBV28 to TRBJ2-1, with 11 nucleotides matching TRBD2. Trimming removed 1 base from V and 13 bases from J; junction bases left unmatched: 9. CDR1 is MDHEN, CDR2 SYDVKM, per germline. The CDR3 length is 15 residues. CDR3 in DNA: TGTGCCAGCAGTTTATTTCAAGGGACTAGCGGCTTACAGTTCTTC. As protein: CASSLFQGTSGLQFF.

Many counts were recorded for this clonotype. J is TRBJ2-6 and V is TRBV28; 9 positions agree with TRBD1. Germline assignment: CDR1 MDHEN and CDR2 SYDVKM. V was pared by 0 bases and J by 1 base, with 7 bases of the junction left unmatched. This CDR3 has 19 amino acids. The CDR3 protein is CASSLWGQGIGSGANVLTF. The CDR3 region has the DNA TGTGCCAGCAGTTTATGGGGACAGGGTATTGGATCTGGGGCCAACGTCCTGACTTTC.

The chain is built from TRBV4-1 and TRBJ2-7; 8 bases map to TRBD1. J gave up 2 bases and V 4 bases, and 7 bases lay outside the gene matches. Per germline, CDR1 MGHRA and CDR2 YSYEKL. The CDR3 has 15 amino acids. CDR3 sequence reads: CASSPQEQGAYEQYF. CDR3 bases: TGCGCCAGCAGCCCCCAAGAACAGGGGGCCTACGAGCAGTACTTC.

The CDR3 nucleotides read TGTGCCACCAGCCTCGACAGGGGCCGTTATGGCTACACCTTC. Protein sequence: CATSLDRGRYGYTF. V is TRBV15 and J is TRBJ1-2, with 8 bases fitting TRBD1. The J segment lost 5 bases and the V segment lost 5 bases, leaving 7 bases of the junction unmatched. The CDR3 totals 14 residues. Per germline, CDR1 LNHNV and CDR2 YYDKDF (reference sequence). Full variable domain (outside the CDR3, taken from reference TRBV15 and TRBJ1-2): DAMVIQNPRYQVTQFGKPVTLSCSQTLNHNVMYWYQQKSSQAPKLLFHYYDKDFNNEADTPDNFQSRRPNTSFCFLDIRSPGLGDTAMYLCATSLDRGRYGYTFGSGTRLTVV.

The sample holds many counts of this clonotype. V usage is TRBV7-2 and J usage is TRBJ2-1; D perhaps matches TRBD2 (5 bases). Germline values: CDR1 SGHTA, CDR2 FQGNSA. The germline V and J ends were trimmed by 1 base and 7 bases, with 8 bases remaining between them. The CDR3 contains 13 residues. CDR3 sequence (DNA): TGTGCCAGCAGCTTAGGGTCGGGAAATGAGCAGTTCTTC. Its translation is CASSLGSGNEQFF.

The CDR3 DNA follows: TGTGCCAGCAGCTCCCCCGGACACCCCTCCAATGAGCAGTTCTTC. Its translation: CASSSPGHPSNEQFF. This chain uses TRBV7-9 with TRBJ2-1, with a tentative D call TRBD1 (5 bases). Looked up from germline, CDR1 is SEHNR and CDR2 is FQNEAQ (reference sequence). The CDR3 is made up of 15 amino acids. Trimming took off 4 bases at V and 6 bases at J, with 16 bases between the two ends.

The CDR3 DNA sequence: TGCGCCAGCAGCCAAGCCGGTTGGGAAGGCGATGGAAACACCATATATTTT. Translated, it gives CASSQAGWEGDGNTIYF. The chain couples TRBV4-1 to TRBJ1-3; no firm D call. The CDR3 totals 17 residues. Germline V gene lookup returns CDR1 MGHRA and CDR2 YSYEKL. The V gene lost 1 base and the J gene lost 3 bases, with 16 bases spanning the gap.

This clonotype has a handful of counts. The chain has TRBV28 and TRBJ2-7, with TRBD2 as a possible D gene (6 bases). The V end lost 8 bases, the J end lost 2 bases, and 7 bases lay between the germline ends. Germline CDR1 and CDR2: MDHEN and SYDVKM. The CDR3 totals 11 residues. Here the CDR3 DNA reads TGTGCCAGCGCGGGGCCCTACGAGCAGTACTTC. Translation: CASAGPYEQYF.

This clonotype was counted only a few times. This chain connects TRBV7-2 to TRBJ2-4, with D possibly being TRBD2 (5 bases). V lost 1 base and J 4 bases, leaving 8 bases between the germline ends. The CDR3 has 14 residues. Germline V lookup: CDR1 SGHTA, CDR2 FQGNSA. For the CDR3, the DNA is TGTGCCAGCAGCTTAGGCGGGCAGAAAAACATTCAGTACTTC. Residues: CASSLGGQKNIQYF.

The chain combines TRBV20-1 with TRBJ1-5; 8 bases map to TRBD1. CDR3 length equals 16 residues. V was clipped by 5 bases and J by 2 bases; unmatched bases: 11. Germline values: CDR1 DFQATT, CDR2 SNEGSKA (reference sequence). The CDR3 spells CSARRTGRVGNQPQHF. The CDR3 coding sequence is TGCAGTGCTCGAAGGACAGGGAGAGTTGGCAATCAGCCCCAGCATTTT.

The chain links TRBV19 to TRBJ2-1, with 11 bases that match TRBD2. The CDR3 is 14 amino acids. V gave up 7 bases and J gave up 8 bases; unmatched junction bases: 7. From germline, CDR1 is LNHDA and CDR2 SQIVND (reference sequence). The chain's CDR3 is CASIAGGPPDEQFF. DNA for the CDR3: TGTGCCAGTATAGCGGGGGGGCCCCCCGATGAGCAGTTCTTC.

CDR3 protein: CASRRTPPGGPTETQYF. In DNA form, the CDR3 reads TGTGCCAGCAGGAGAACACCCCCCGGGGGTCCCACGGAGACCCAGTACTTC. V is TRBV2 and J is TRBJ2-5; D perhaps matches TRBD2 (6 bases). Deletions cut 6 bases from V and 5 bases from J, with 25 bases between. Germline V CDR1 and CDR2: SNHLY, FYNNEI. This CDR3 has 17 residues.

The sample holds many counts of this clonotype. The J gene is TRBJ2-3, the V gene TRBV7-2, with no clear D. The V gene lost 3 bases and the J gene lost 4 bases, with 17 bases spanning the gap. Germline V gene lookup returns CDR1 SGHTA and CDR2 FQGNSA. The CDR3 covers 16 residues. The CDR3 loop reads CASSFRTGSGADTQYF. The DNA for the CDR3 is TGTGCCAGCAGCTTCCGGACCGGCTCTGGGGCAGATACGCAGTATTTT.